The clone carrying this T cell receptor beta chain was detected once. Its target is not known. Trimming cost V 11 bases and J 0 bases, with 16 bases left between them. Germline lookup yields CDR1 SEHNR and CDR2 FQNEAQ (reference sequence). The CDR3 totals 14 residues. The data originate from a study of glioma-infiltrating T cells after dendritic cell vaccination. Study observations and caveats: Survival was not directly related to TCR clonality in these patients. The cohort had few patients with full blood and tumor sets.

Profiling relied on immunoSEQ multiplex PCR, and the TCRdb table lists in-frame clones only, not all of them. This sample carries more than 30,000 clones, 90% of them seen once, and the ten largest clones take less than 2.5%. This chain connects TRBV7-9 to TRBJ1-1; TRBD1 might be the D (6 bases). This TCR was sampled from a human donor with glioblastoma. The sequencing used blood, collected before dendritic cell vaccination. The DNA for the CDR3 is TGTGCCTCCGATGGGGGGGCCTTGAACACTGAAGCTTTCTTT. The encoded protein is CASDGGALNTEAFF.